This TCR beta chain was captured in a study of CXCR3-negative and CXCR3-positive naive CD8 T cells. The germline V gene has CDR1 SGHVS and CDR2 FNYEAQ. The CDR3 is 14 amino acids. With respect to this clonotype: What it binds is unknown.

Libraries were UMI-labeled 5' RACE TRB cDNA. TCRdb re-called the 5' RACE reads, yielding one record per CDR3 amino acid sequence without DNA. This sample's clone table lists 95,000 to 100,000 distinct CDR3 sequences. Study-wide points: CXCR3-negative and CXCR3-positive naive cells shared comparable TRBV-TRBJ usage, but memory cells did not. Hydrophobicity was higher for TRB CDR3s found in CXCR3-positive naive cells than in CXCR3-negative naive cells.

The J gene is TRBJ1-6, the V gene TRBV7-6; there is no DNA to check the TCRdb D call of TRBD1. What was sequenced was naive CXCR3+ CD8+ T cells from blood. The subset was: CD45RO-CCR7+CD27+CD95- naive CD8+ T cells expressing CXCR3 (TNR3+). The TCR sequence derives from a human donor in good health. Some clones in this sample may be carry-over from other donors' samples. CDR3 sequence: CASSPGQGNSPLHF.